The sample holds many counts of the clone carrying this T cell receptor beta chain. Its specificity is unknown. This entry is derived from a study of molecular identifiers for immune sequencing clone quantification. Study-level background: Four portions were sequenced after RNA from roughly 18,000 or 92,000 naive CD8 cells was split five ways in replicates.

This CDR3 is 12 amino acids long. V was clipped by 6 bases and J by 2 bases; unmatched bases: 3. Germline V gene sequence: CDR1 SQVTM, CDR2 ANQGSEA. TCRdb analysed the PCR reads with MiXCR anew, one entry per CDR3 protein. The repertoire holds more than 550,000 distinct CDR3 sequences, less than 30% seen once, with about 0.78% in the top ten. A CD8+CD4-CCR7+CD45RA+ phenotype served as the sorting definition for naive CD8 T cells. Study outcomes and limitations: Jurkat TCR RNA spiked in from one cell (amid about a million naive cells) was reportedly detectable. Whereas naive cells kept under 1% of molecules in clones above 20 RNA copies, such clones held over 99% in effectors.

The sample taken for sequencing was naive CD8+ T cells from blood, with Jurkat cell RNA spiked in. Indicated subset: FACS-sorted CD8+CD4-CCR7+CD45RA+ naive T cells. This sequence joins TRBV29-1 and TRBJ1-2; 7 bases are shared with TRBD1. This clonotype was obtained from a human donor in good health. Some libraries in this study had Jurkat cell RNA spiked in. The CDR3 nucleotides read TGCAGCGTCGAGACAGGGAACTATGGCTACACCTTC. Its translation: CSVETGNYGYTF. The full variable domain, completed using reference TRBV29-1 and TRBJ1-2, is SAVISQKPSRDICQRGTSLTIQCQVDSQVTMMFWYRQQPGQSLTLIATANQGSEATYESGFVIDKFPISRPNLTFSTLTVSNMSPEDSSIYLCSVETGNYGYTFGSGTRLTVV.